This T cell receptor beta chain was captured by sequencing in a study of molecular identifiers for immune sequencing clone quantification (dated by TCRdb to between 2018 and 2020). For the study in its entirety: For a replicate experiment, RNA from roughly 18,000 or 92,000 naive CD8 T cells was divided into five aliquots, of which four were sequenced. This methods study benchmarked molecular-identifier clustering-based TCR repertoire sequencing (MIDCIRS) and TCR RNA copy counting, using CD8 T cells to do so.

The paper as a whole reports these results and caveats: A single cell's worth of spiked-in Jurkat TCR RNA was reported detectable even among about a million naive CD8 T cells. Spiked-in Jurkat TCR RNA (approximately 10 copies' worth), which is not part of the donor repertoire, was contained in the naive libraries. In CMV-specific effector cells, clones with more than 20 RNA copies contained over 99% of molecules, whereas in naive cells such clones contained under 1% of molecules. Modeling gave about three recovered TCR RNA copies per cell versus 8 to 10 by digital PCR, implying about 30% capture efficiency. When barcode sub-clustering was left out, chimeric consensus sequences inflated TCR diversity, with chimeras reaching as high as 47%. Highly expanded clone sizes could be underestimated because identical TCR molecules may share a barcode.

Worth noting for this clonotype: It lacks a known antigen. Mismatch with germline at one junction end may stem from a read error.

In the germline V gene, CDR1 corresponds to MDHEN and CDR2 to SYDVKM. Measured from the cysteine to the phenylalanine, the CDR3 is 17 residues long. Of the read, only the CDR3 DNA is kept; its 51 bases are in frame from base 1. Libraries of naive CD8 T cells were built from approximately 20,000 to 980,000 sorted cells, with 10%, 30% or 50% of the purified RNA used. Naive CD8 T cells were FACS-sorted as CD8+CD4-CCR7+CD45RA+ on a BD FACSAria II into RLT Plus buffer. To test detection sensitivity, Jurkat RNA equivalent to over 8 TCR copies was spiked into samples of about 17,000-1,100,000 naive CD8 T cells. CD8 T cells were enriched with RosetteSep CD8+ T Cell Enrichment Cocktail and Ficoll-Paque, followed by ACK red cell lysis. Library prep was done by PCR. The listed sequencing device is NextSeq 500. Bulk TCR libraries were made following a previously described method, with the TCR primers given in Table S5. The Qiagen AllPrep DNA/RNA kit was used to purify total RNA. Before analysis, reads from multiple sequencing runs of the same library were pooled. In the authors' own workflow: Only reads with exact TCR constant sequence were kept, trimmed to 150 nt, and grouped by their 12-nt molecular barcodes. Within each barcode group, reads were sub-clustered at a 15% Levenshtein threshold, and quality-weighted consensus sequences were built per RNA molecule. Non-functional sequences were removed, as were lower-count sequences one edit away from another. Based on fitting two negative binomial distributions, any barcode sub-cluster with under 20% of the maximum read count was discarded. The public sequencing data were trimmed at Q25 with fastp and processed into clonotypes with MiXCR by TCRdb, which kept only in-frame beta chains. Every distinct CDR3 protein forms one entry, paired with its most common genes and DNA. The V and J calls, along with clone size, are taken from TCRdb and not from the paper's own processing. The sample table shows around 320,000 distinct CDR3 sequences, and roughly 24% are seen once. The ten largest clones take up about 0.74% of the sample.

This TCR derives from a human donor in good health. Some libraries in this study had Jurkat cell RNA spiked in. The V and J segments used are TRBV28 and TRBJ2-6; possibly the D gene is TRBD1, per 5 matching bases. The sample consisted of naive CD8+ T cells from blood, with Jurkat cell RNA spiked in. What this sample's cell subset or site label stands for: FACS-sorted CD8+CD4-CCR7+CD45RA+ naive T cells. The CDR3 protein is CASSLPHSSSGADVLTF. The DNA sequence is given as TGTGCCAGCAGTTTACCCCACAGCTCCTCTGGGGCCGACGTCCTGACTTTC. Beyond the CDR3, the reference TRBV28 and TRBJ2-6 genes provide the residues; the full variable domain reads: DVKVTQSSRYLVKRTGEKVFLECVQDMDHENMFWYRQDPGLGLRLIYFSYDVKMKEKGDIPEGYSVSREKKERFSLILESASTNQTSMYLCASSLPHSSSGADVLTFGAGSRLTVL.